The rows below give T cell receptor beta chains drawn from one sample of a study of CD8+CD57+ T cells in acquired aplastic anemia. TCRdb reprocessed the reads with MiXCR, giving one entry per CDR3 protein. The table shows about 130,000 distinct CDR3 sequences, with more than 40% occurring only once. Sequenced input: sorted CD4+, CD8+, or CD8+CD57+ T cells (not recorded which) from PBMCs. These TCRs come from a human donor in good health, serving as a control. The CDR3 runs from the conserved cysteine through the conserved F or W. Each record gives: CDR3 length, clone size, J gene, D gene, V gene, CDR3 DNA, CDR3 protein. The D gene is left open where the match is weak. Clone size is shown for a subset of rows, as once, few, many or a class of expanded clone.

15 . TRBJ1-2 TRBD1 TRBV5-1 TGCGCCAGCAGCGAGACAGGGGGCTGGAACTATGGCTACACCTTC CASSETGGWNYGYTF
18 many TRBJ2-5 TRBD2 TRBV9 TGTGCCAGCAGCGGTGGAGAAAGGACTAGCGGGGGGGAAGAGACCCAGTACTTC CASSGGERTSGGEETQYF
14 many TRBJ1-1 . TRBV18 TGTGCCAGCTCACCGGCTAGAATGAACACTGAAGCTTTCTTT CASSPARMNTEAFF
19 few TRBJ2-7 TRBD2 TRBV4-2 TGTGCCAGCAGCCAAGATCGGCGGGAGGTACCCTCCAGCTCCTACGAGCGGTACTTC CASSQDRREVPSSSYERYF
14 . TRBJ1-4 . TRBV3-1 TGTGCCAGCAGCCTTGGCGGGGACGGCGAAAAACTGTTTTTT CASSLGGDGEKLFF
14 many TRBJ2-7 TRBD1 TRBV7-7 TGTGCCAGCAGCTTAGCGGGGACAGCCCACGAGCAGTACTTC CASSLAGTAHEQYF
10 . TRBJ2-1 TRBD1 TRBV29-1 TGCAGCGTCCTGGACAGGGAGCAGTTCTTC CSVLDREQFF
15 many TRBJ2-7 TRBD2 TRBV9 TGTGCCAGCAGCCGAGGGGGGACTAGCGCCTACGAGCAGTACTTC CASSRGGTSAYEQYF
15 . TRBJ2-7 TRBD1 TRBV7-6 TGTGCCAGCAGCCCCAGGACAGGGGGATCCTACGAGCAGTACTTC CASSPRTGGSYEQYF
13 . TRBJ1-1 . TRBV7-2 TGTGCCAGCAGCTACTCAGCGTACACTGAAGCTTTCTTT CASSYSAYTEAFF
13 few TRBJ2-3 TRBD1 TRBV25-1 TGTGCCAGCAGTGAGACAGGGACGGATACGCAGTATTTT CASSETGTDTQYF
12 . TRBJ2-1 TRBD2 TRBV20-1 TGCAGTGCTAGCCGACTAGCTGCGGAGCAGTTCTTC CSASRLAAEQFF
15 many TRBJ1-4 . TRBV4-1 TGCGCCAGCAGCCAAGAGTGGGGGCGGGATGAAAAACTGTTTTTT CASSQEWGRDEKLFF
15 many TRBJ2-5 . TRBV11-2 TGTGCCAGCAGCTTTCGGCGGGGCTTTGGGGAGACCCAGTACTTC CASSFRRGFGETQYF
13 few TRBJ2-3 . TRBV7-6 TGTGCCAGCAGCTTTTATAGCACAGATACGCAGTATTTT CASSFYSTDTQYF
15 . TRBJ2-7 . TRBV7-9 TGTGCCAGCAGCGCCCCGGGACATAGCTCCTACGAGCAGTACTTC CASSAPGHSSYEQYF
14 once TRBJ2-7 TRBD1 TRBV15 TGTCCCACCAGAACCGGGACAGGGGTAGATCAGCAGTACTTC CPTRTGTGVDQQYF
15 . TRBJ2-5 . TRBV2 TGTGCCAGCAGTGAAGAGTGGGGGGCAGGGGAGACCCAGTACTTC CASSEEWGAGETQYF
13 many TRBJ2-2 . TRBV29-1 TGCAGCGGTTTCAGGGGTGACGCCGGGGAGCTGTTTTTT CSGFRGDAGELFF
13 . TRBJ2-3 . TRBV6-5 TGTGCCAGCAGTTTAACGGCCGCCGTAACGCAGTATTTT CASSLTAAVTQYF